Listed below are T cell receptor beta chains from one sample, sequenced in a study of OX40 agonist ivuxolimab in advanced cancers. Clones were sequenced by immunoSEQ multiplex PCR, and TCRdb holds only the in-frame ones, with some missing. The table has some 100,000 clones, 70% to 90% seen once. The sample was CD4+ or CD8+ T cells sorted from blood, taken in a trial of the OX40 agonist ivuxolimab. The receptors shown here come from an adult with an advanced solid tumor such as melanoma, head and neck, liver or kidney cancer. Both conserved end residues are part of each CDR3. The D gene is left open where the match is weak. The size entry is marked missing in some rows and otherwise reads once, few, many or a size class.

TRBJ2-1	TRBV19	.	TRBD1	TGTGCCAGTAGACCAGCCTCCGGGACAGGGGCCTTTAGAGAGCAGTTCTTC	CASRPASGTGAFREQFF
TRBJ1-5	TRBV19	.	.	TGTGCCAGTAGTAAGTATAGCAATCAGCCCCAGCATTTT	CASSKYSNQPQHF
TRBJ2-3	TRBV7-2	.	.	TGTGCCAGCAACAGAGGTTGGGGCACAGATACGCAGTATTTT	CASNRGWGTDTQYF
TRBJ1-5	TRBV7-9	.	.	TGTGCCAGCAGCTCCGGGGGGACGGCGCATTTT	CASSSGGTAHF
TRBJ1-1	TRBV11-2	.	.	TGTGCCAGCAGCTTCGGTCAGGGGAACACTGAAGCTTTCTTT	CASSFGQGNTEAFF
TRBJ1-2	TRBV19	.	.	TGTGCCAGTAGTATCATCTACAGGGAAGGGGGCTATGGCTACACCTTC	CASSIIYREGGYGYTF
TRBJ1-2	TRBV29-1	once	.	TGCAGAGAGGGGGGGAACTATGGCTACACCTTC	CREGGNYGYTF
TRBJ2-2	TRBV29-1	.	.	TGCAGCGTTGTTCAGCAGTTGAACACCGGGGAGCTGTTTTTT	CSVVQQLNTGELFF
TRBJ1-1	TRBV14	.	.	TGTGCCAGCAGCCACCAGGGAAACACTGAAGCTTTCTTT	CASSHQGNTEAFF
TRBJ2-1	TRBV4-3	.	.	TGCGCCAGCAGCCAAGAGTTTGCTAGCGGAGGGGGCGTTGAGCAGTTCTTC	CASSQEFASGGGVEQFF
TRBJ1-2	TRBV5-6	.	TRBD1	TGTGCCAGCAGCCGAAAGGGTAGAACAGGGGATGGCTACACCTTC	CASSRKGRTGDGYTF
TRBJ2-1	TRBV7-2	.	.	TGTGCCAGCAGCTCGACCGGGACCCCTAAGCGTGAGCAGTTCTTC	CASSSTGTPKREQFF
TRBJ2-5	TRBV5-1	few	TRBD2	TGCGCCAGCAGCTCCGGGACTAGCGGGAAGGAGACCCAGTACTTC	CASSSGTSGKETQYF
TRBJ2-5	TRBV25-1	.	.	TGTGCCAGCAGTGAATACGGAGGGGGAGAGACCCAGTACTTC	CASSEYGGGETQYF
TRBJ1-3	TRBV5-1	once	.	TGCGCCAGCAGCTTGAATGGGGGAACGCCTGGAAACACCATATATTTT	CASSLNGGTPGNTIYF
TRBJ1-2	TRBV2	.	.	TGTGCCAGCAGCCGCGGGGACCTAAACCATGGCTACACCTTC	CASSRGDLNHGYTF
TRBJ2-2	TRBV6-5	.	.	TGTGCCAGCAGTTGGGACGAGAACACCGGGGAGCTGTTTTTT	CASSWDENTGELFF
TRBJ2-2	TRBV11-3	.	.	TGTGCCAGCAGCTTAGATGCGGGGCGGGAGCTGTTTTTT	CASSLDAGRELFF
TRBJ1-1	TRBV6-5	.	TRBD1	TGTGCCAGCCAAGGACAGGGGAACACTGAAGCTTTCTTT	CASQGQGNTEAFF
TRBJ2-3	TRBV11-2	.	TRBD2	TGTGCCAGCAGCAAGGGACTAGCGGGAGGGCCGACGACAGATACGCAGTATTTT	CASSKGLAGGPTTDTQYF
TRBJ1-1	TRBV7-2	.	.	TGTGCCGTTAGAAGGGGCACGAACACTGAAGCTTTCTTT	CAVRRGTNTEAFF
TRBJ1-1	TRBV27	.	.	TGTGCCAGCAGTTTAAGTTGGGGGGCCCGGAGCACTGAAGCTTTCTTT	CASSLSWGARSTEAFF
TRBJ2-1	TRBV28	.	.	TGTGCCAGCGCTTTAGGGTTGAAAGGCGGGTACAATGAGCAGTTCTTC	CASALGLKGGYNEQFF
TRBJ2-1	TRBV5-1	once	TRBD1	TGCGCCAGCAGCCCAGAACCGACAGGGAGCAATGAGCAGTTCTTC	CASSPEPTGSNEQFF
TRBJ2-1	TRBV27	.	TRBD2	TGTGCCAGCAGTTTATATCGGCCTAGCGGGGCCCTTCTGAATGAGCAGTTCTTC	CASSLYRPSGALLNEQFF
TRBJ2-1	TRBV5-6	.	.	TGTGCCAGCAGCTCGGACTCCTACAATGAGCAGTTCTTC	CASSSDSYNEQFF
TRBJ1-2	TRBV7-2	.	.	TGTGCCAGCAGCTTAGCCGGGGATATGGGTGGCTACACCTTC	CASSLAGDMGGYTF
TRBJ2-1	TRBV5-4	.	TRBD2	TGTGCCAGCAGCTTTGGACTAGCGGGCCAAGCCTCCTACAATGAGCAGTTCTTC	CASSFGLAGQASYNEQFF
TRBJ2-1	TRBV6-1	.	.	TGTGCCAGCAGTGAAGAAGCTTTTGGGAATGAACAGTTCTTC	CASSEEAFGNEQFF
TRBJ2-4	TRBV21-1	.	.	TGTGCCAGCAGCCCCCTGAGGGACAAAAACATTCAGTACTTC	CASSPLRDKNIQYF
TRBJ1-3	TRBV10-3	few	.	TGTGCCATCAGTGGACAGAGCTCTGGAAACACCATATATTTT	CAISGQSSGNTIYF
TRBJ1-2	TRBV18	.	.	TGTGCCAGCTCAGGGATCTATGGCTACACCTTC	CASSGIYGYTF
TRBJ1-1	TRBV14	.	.	TGTGCCAGCAGCCAAGCTGGGGGTAGGGAAGCTTTCTTT	CASSQAGGREAFF
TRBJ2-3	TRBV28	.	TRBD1	TGTGCCAGCACCGCCGGGACAGGGCACACAGATACGCAGTATTTT	CASTAGTGHTDTQYF
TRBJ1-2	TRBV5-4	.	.	TGTGCCAGCAGTGTTACGGGAGCTAACTATGGCTACACCTTC	CASSVTGANYGYTF
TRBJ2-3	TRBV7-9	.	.	TGTGCCAGCAGCTTAGGGGGCGGGTCTAGCACAGATACGCAGTATTTT	CASSLGGGSSTDTQYF
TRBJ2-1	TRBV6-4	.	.	TGTGCCAGCAGCCTGTCTGACAAGCAGTTCTTC	CASSLSDKQFF
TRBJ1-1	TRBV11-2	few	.	TGTGCCAGCAGCTTTGAGGGCGACACTGAAGCTTTCTTT	CASSFEGDTEAFF
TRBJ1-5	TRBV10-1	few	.	TGCGCCAGCATAAAGGGGGACCAGCCCCAGCATTTT	CASIKGDQPQHF
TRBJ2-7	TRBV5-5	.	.	TGTGCCAGCAGCTTGTATTTGGGGGAGCAGTACTTC	CASSLYLGEQYF
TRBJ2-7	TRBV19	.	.	TGTGCCAGTAGCCCCCGCGGGGGCGCGGGCGAGCAGTACTTC	CASSPRGGAGEQYF
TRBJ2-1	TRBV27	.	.	TGTGCCGGTGGGGGACGCCCTCGGGATGAGCAGTTCTTC	CAGGGRPRDEQFF
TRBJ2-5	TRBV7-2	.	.	TGTGCCAGCAGCTTGGGGCGGGATAAACAAGAGACCCAGTACTTC	CASSLGRDKQETQYF
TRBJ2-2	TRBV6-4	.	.	TGTGCCAGCAGTCCCCGGCCACTTGCCGGGGAGCTGTTTTTT	CASSPRPLAGELFF
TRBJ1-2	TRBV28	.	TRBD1	TGTGCCAGCAGTGACGACAGGGGTGGCTATGGCTACACCTTC	CASSDDRGGYGYTF
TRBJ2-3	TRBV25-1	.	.	TGTGCCAGCATCGAGATGGATACGCAGTATTTT	CASIEMDTQYF
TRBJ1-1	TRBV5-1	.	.	TGCGCCAGCAGCCTCGGGGGAAACACTGAAGCTTTCTTT	CASSLGGNTEAFF
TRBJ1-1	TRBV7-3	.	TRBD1	TGTGCCAGCAGCCAGGGGGGGAACACTGAAGCTTTCTTT	CASSQGGNTEAFF